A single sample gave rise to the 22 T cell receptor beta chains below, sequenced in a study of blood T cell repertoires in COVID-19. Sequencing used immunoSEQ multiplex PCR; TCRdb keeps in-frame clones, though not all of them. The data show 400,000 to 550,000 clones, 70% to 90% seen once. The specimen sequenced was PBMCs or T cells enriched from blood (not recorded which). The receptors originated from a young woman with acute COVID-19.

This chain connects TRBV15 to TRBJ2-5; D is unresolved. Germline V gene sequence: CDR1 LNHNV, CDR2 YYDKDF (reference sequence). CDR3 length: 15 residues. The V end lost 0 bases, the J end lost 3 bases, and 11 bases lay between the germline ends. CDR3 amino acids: CATSRDMWRKETQYF. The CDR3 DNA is TGTGCCACCAGCAGAGATATGTGGCGGAAAGAGACCCAGTACTTC.

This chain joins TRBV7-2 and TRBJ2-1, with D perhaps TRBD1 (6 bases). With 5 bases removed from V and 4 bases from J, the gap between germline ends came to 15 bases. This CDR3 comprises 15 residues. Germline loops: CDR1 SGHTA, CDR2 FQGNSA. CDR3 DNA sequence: TGTGCCAGCAGCGAACAGGGTAGGCCATACAATGAGCAGTTCTTC. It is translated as CASSEQGRPYNEQFF.

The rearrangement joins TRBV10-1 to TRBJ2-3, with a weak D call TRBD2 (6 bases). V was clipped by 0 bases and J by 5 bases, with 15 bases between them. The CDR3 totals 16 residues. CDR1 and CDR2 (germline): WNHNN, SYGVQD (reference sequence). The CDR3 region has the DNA TGCGCCAGCAGTGAGTCGGAGGGAGGACCCGGAGATACGCAGTATTTT. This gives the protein CASSESEGGPGDTQYF.

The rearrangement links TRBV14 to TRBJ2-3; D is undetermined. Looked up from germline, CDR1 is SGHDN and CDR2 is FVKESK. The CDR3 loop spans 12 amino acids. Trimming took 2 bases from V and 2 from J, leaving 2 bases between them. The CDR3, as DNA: TGTGCCAGCAGCCAATACACAGATACGCAGTATTTT. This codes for CASSQYTDTQYF. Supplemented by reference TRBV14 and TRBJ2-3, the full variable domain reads EAGVTQFPSHSVIEKGQTVTLRCDPISGHDNLYWYRRVMGKEIKFLLHFVKESKQDESGMPNNRFLAERTGGTYSTLKVQPAELEDSGVYFCASSQYTDTQYFGPGTRLTVL.

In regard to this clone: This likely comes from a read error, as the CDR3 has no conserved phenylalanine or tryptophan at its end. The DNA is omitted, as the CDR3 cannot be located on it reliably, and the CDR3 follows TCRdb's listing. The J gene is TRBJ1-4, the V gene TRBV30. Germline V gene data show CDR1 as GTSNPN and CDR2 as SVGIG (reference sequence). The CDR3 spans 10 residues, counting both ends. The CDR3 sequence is CAWYKDGPRE.

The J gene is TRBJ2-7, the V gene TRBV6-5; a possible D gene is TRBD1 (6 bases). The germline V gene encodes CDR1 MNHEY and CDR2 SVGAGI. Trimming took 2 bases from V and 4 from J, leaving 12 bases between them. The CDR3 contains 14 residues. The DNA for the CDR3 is TGTGCCAGCAGTTACGATGTCCAGGGGTACGAGCAGTACTTC. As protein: CASSYDVQGYEQYF.

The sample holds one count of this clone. The CDR3 sequence is CASSQRDYGYTF. The CDR3, as DNA: TGTGCCAGCAGCCAGAGGGACTATGGCTACACCTTC. This chain uses TRBV3-1 (or the pseudogene TRBV3-2) with TRBJ1-2; D gene unclear. Trimming stripped 3 bases from V and 3 bases from J, with 5 bases between. Germline lookup yields CDR1 LGHDT and CDR2 YNNKEL (reference sequence). The length of the CDR3 is 12 residues.

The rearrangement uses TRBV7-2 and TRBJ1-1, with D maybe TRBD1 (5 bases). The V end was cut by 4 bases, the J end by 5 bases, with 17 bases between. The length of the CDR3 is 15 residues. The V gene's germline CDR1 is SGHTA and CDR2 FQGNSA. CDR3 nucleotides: TGTGCCAGCAGCTCCCAAGGCGGACAAAAGACTGAAGCTTTCTTT. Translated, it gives CASSSQGGQKTEAFF.

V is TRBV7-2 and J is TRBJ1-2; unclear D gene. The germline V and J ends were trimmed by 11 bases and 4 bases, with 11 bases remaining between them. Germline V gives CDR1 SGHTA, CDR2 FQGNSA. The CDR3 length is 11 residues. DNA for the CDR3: TGTGCCCGACTTTCTTTCTATGGCTACACCTTC. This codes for CARLSFYGYTF. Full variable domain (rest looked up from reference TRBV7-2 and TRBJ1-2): GAGVSQSPSNKVTEKGKDVELRCDPISGHTALYWYRQSLGQGLEFLIYFQGNSAPDKSGLPSDRFSAERTGGSVSTLTIQRTQQEDSAVYLCARLSFYGYTFGSGTRLTVV.

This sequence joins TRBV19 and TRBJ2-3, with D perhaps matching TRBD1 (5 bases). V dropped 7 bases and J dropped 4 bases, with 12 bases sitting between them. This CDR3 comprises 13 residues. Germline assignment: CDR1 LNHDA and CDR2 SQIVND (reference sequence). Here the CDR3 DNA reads TGTGCCAGTAAACTCAGGGCTGCAGATACGCAGTATTTT. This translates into CASKLRAADTQYF.

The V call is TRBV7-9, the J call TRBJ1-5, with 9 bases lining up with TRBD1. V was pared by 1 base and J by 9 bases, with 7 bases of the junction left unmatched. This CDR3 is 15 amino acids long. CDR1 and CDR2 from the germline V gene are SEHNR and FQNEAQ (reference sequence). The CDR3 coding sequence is TGTGCCAGCAGCTTAGGGACAGGGGCAGGAAGGCCCCAGCATTTT. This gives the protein CASSLGTGAGRPQHF. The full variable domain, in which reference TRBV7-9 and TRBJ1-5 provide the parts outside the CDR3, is DTGVSQNPRHKITKRGQNVTFRCDPISEHNRLYWYRQTLGQGPEFLTYFQNEAQLEKSRLLSDRFSAERPKGSFSTLEIQRTEQGDSAMYLCASSLGTGAGRPQHFGDGTRLSIL.

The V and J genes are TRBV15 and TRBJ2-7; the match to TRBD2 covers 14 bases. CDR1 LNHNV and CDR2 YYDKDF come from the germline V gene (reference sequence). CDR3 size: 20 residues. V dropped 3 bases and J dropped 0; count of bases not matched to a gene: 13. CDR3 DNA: TGTGCCACCAGCAGGGAGGCGGGACTAGCGGGGGTCCATAGCTCCTACGAGCAGTACTTC. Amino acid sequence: CATSREAGLAGVHSSYEQYF.

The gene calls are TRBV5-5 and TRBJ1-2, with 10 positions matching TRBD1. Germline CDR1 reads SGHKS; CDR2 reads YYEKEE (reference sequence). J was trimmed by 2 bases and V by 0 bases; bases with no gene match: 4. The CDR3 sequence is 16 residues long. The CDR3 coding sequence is TGTGCCAGCAGCTTGGCCGGGACAGGGGTCAACTATGGCTACACCTTC. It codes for CASSLAGTGVNYGYTF. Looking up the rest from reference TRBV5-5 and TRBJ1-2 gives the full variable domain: DAGVTQSPTHLIKTRGQQVTLRCSPISGHKSVSWYQQVLGQGPQFIFQYYEKEERGRGNFPDRFSARQFPNYSSELNVNALLLGDSALYLCASSLAGTGVNYGYTFGSGTRLTVV.

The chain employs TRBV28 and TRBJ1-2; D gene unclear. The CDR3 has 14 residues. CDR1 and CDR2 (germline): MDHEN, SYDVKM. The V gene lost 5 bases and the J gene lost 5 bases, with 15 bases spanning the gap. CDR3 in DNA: TGTGCCAGCAGTCCCAAAGGTGAGAGGTATGGCTACACCTTC. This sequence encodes CASSPKGERYGYTF.

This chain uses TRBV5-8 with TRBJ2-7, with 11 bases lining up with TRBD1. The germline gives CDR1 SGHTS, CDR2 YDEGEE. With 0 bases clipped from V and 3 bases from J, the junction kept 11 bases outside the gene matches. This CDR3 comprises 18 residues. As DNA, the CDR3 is TGTGCCAGCAGCTTGGCGGCGTGGGGACAGGGGGTAGGCTACGAGCAGTACTTC. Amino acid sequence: CASSLAAWGQGVGYEQYF. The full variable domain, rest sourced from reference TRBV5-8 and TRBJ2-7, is EAGVTQSPTHLIKTRGQQATLRCSPISGHTSVYWYQQALGLGLQFLLWYDEGEERNRGNFPPRFSGRQFPNYSSELNVNALELEDSALYLCASSLAAWGQGVGYEQYFGPGTRLTVT.

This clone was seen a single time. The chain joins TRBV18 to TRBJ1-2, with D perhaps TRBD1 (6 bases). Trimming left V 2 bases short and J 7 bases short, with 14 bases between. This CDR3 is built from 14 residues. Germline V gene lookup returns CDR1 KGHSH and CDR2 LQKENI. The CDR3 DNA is TGTGCCAGCTCACCAGGGGGCAGATCTAGTGGCTACACCTTC. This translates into CASSPGGRSSGYTF.

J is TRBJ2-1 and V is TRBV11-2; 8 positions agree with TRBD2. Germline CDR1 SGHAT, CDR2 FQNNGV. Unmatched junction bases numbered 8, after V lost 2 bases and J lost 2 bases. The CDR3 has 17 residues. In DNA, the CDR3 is TGTGCCAGCAGCTTAATCCTAGCGGGCGATCCCTACAATGAGCAGTTCTTC. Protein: CASSLILAGDPYNEQFF. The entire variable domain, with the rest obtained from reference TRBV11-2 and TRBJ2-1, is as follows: EAGVAQSPRYKIIEKRQSVAFWCNPISGHATLYWYQQILGQGPKLLIQFQNNGVVDDSQLPKDRFSAERLKGVDSTLKIQPAKLEDSAVYLCASSLILAGDPYNEQFFGPGTRLTVL.

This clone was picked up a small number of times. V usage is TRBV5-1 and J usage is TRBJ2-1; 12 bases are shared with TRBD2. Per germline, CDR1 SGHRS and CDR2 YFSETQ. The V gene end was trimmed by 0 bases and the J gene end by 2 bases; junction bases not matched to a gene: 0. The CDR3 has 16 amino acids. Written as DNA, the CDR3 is TGCGCCAGCAGCTTGGCTAGCGGGGGGGCCTACAATGAGCAGTTCTTC. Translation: CASSLASGGAYNEQFF.

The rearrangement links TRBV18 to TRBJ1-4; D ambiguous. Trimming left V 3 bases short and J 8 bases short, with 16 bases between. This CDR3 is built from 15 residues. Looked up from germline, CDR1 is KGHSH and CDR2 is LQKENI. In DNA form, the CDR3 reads TGTGCCAGCTCACCGAAGGGCATCGAGGGAGAAAAACTGTTTTTT. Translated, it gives CASSPKGIEGEKLFF.

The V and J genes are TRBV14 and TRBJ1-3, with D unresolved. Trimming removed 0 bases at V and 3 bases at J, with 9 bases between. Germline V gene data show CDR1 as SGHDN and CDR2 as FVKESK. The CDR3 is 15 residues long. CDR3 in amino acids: CASSQERVFGNTIYF. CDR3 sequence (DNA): TGTGCCAGCAGCCAAGAACGGGTTTTTGGAAACACCATATATTTT.

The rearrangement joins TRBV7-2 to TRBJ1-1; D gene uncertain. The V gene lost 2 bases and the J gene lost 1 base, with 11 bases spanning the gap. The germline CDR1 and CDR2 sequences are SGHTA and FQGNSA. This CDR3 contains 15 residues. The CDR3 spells CASSLSTPSNTEAFF. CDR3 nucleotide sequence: TGTGCCAGCAGCTTAAGTACACCGTCGAACACTGAAGCTTTCTTT.

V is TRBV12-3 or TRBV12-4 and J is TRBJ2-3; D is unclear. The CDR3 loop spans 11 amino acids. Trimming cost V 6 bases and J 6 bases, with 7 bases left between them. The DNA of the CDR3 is TGTGCCAGCAGCCCAGTGGATACGCAGTATTTT. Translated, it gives CASSPVDTQYF.